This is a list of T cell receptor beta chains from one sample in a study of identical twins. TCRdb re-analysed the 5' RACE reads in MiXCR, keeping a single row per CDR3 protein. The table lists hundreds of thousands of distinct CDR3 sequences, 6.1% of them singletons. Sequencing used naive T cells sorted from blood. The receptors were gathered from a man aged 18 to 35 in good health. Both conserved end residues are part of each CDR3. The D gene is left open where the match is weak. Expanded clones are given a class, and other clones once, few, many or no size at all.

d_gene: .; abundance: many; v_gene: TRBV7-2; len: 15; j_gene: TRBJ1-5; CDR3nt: TGTGCCAGCAGCTCCGGGGGGGGGAGCAATCAGCCCCAGCATTTT; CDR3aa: CASSSGGGSNQPQHF
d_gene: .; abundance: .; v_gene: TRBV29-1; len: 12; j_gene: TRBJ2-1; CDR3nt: TGCAGCGTTGAAACCTACTACAATGAGCAGTTCTTC; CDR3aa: CSVETYYNEQFF
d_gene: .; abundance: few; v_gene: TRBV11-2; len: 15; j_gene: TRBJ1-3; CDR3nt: TGTGCCAGCAGTTTTACGGAGGGCTCTGGAAACACCATATATTTT; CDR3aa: CASSFTEGSGNTIYF
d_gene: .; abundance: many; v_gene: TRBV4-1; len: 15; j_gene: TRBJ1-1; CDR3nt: TGCGCCAGCAGCCAAGATCTGTATAAAGACACTGAAGCTTTCTTT; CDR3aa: CASSQDLYKDTEAFF
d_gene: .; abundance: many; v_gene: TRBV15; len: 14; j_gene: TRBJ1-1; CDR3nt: TGTGCCACCAGCAGAGTTTTCAGGGGACCTGAAGCTTTCTTT; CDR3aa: CATSRVFRGPEAFF
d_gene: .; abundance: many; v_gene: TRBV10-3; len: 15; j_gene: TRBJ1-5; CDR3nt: TGTGCCATCAGTGAGCCGAAGAGCCCTGAAGGGCCCCAGCATTTT; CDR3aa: CAISEPKSPEGPQHF
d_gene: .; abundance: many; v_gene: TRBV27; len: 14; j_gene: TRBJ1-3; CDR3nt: TGTGCCAGCAGTGACGATGACTCTGGAAACACCATATATTTT; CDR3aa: CASSDDDSGNTIYF
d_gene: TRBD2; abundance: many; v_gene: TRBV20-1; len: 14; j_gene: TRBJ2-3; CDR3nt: TGCAGTGCCCCGACTAGCGGAGGCACAGATACGCAGTATTTT; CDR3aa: CSAPTSGGTDTQYF
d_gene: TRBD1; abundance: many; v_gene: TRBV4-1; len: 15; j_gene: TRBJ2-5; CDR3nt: TGCGCCAGCAGCCAAGATGACAGGGGGCTGGAGACCCAGTACTTC; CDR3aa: CASSQDDRGLETQYF
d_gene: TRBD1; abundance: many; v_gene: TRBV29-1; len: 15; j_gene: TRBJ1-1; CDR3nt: TGCAGCGTGGGGTTGATTACAGGGGGGATGACTGAAGCTTTCTTT; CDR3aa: CSVGLITGGMTEAFF
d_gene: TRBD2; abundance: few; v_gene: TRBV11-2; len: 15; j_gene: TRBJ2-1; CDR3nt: TGTGCCAGCAGCGCCATTCTAGCGGGGGGGCCTGAGCAGTTCTTC; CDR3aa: CASSAILAGGPEQFF
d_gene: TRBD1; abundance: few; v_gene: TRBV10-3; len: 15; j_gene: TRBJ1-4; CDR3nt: TGTGCCACCGGACAGGGGGCTTCAACTAATGAAAAACTGTTTTTT; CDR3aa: CATGQGASTNEKLFF
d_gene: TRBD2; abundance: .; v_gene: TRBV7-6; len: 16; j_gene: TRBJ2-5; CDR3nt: TGTGCCAGCAGCTTACACCGGCTAGCGGGAACGGAGACCCAGTACTTC; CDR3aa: CASSLHRLAGTETQYF
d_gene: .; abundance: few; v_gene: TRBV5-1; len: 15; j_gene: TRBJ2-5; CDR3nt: TGCGCCAGCAGCCCGGGACACCCCACCCTGGAGACCCAGTACTTC; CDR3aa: CASSPGHPTLETQYF
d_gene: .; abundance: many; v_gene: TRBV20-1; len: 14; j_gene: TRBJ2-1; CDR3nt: TGCAGTGTTAATGGGGCAGGGGCCTACAATGAGCAGTTCTTC; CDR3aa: CSVNGAGAYNEQFF
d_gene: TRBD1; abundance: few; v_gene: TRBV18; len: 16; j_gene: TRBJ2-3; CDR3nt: TGTGCCAGCTCACCGCTGCCCGGGACAGGGGTGGATACGCAGTATTTT; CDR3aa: CASSPLPGTGVDTQYF
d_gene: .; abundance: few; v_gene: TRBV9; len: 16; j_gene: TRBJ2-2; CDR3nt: TGTGCCAGCAGCGTAGCGGGCAGGGGGGGTACCGGGGAGCTGTTTTTT; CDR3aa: CASSVAGRGGTGELFF
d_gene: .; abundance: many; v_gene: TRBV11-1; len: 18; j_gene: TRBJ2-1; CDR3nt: TGTGCCAGCAGCTTAGAACGGGGAGAGGGGTTGACGTACAATGAGCAGTTCTTC; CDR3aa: CASSLERGEGLTYNEQFF
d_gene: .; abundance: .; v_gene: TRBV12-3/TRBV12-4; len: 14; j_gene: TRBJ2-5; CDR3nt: TGTGCCAGCACCCGGCGGGGGACACAAGAGACCCAGTACTTC; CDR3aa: CASTRRGTQETQYF
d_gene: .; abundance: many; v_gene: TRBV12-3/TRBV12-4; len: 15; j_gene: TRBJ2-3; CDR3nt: TGTGCCAGCATCCTGGGGGAGTCCGGCACAGATACGCAGTATTTT; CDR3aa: CASILGESGTDTQYF
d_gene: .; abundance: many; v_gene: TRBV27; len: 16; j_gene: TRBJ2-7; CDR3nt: TGTGCCAGCAGTTTATTGGTCACAGCATCCACCTACGAGCAGTACTTC; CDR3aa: CASSLLVTASTYEQYF
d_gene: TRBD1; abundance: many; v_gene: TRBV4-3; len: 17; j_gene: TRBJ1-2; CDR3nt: TGCGCCAGCAGCCAAGGACAGGGGGCCCTTTTGGGGTATGGCTACACCTTC; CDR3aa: CASSQGQGALLGYGYTF
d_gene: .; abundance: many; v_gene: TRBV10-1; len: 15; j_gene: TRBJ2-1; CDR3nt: TGCGCCAGCAGTGGGCAGGACTATTCTAGCAATGAGCAGTTCTTC; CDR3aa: CASSGQDYSSNEQFF
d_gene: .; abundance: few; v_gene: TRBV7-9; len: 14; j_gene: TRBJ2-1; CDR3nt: TGTGCCAGCAGCTCCCCTCGAGTATACAATGAGCAGTTCTTC; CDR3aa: CASSSPRVYNEQFF
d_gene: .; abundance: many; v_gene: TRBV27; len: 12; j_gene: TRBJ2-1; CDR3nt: TGTGCCAGCAGCCCAGCCCTTGATGAGCAGTTCTTC; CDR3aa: CASSPALDEQFF
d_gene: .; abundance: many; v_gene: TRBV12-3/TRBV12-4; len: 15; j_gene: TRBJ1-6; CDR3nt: TGTGCCAGCAGTTTACGGGGTCTCTATAATTCACCCCTCCACTTT; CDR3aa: CASSLRGLYNSPLHF